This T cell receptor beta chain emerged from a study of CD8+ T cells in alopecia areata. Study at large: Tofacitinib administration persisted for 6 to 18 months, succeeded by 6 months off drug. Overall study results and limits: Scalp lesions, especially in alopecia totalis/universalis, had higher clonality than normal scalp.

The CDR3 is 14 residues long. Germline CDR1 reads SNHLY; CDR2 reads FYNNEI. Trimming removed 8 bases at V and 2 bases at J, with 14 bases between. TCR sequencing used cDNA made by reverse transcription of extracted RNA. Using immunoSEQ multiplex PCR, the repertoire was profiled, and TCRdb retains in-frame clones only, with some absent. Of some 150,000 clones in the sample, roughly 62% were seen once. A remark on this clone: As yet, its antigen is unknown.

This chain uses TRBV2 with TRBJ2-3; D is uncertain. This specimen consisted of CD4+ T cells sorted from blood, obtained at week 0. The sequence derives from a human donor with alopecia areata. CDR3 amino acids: CASSSRAATDTQYF. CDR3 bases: TGTGCCAGCTCCAGTAGGGCGGCCACAGATACGCAGTATTTT.